This TCR beta chain is from a study of blood T cell repertoires in COVID-19. The overall study: Spain, Italy and the United States supplied samples that represented acute and convalescent COVID-19. T cells, B-cell-depleted T cells, or PBMCs provided the cDNA or gDNA that served as material.

Trimming pared 2 bases from V and 9 bases from J, leaving 14 bases between. CDR1 and CDR2 (germline): SGHNT, YYREEE (reference sequence). The CDR3 length is 13 residues. This clone appeared once. In the authors' methods: Counts of nucleated cells, estimated from reference gene primer amplification, were obtained. Produced via immunoSEQ multiplex PCR; TCRdb's table is partial and in-frame only. That table supplies the V and J calls and clone size; D and trimming were determined from the DNA. The sample has approximately 100,000 clones; roughly 90% are singletons. The source is a man between 60 and 75 years old with acute or convalescent COVID-19. Sequenced: peripheral blood. The chain couples TRBV5-4 to TRBJ1-1; D is possibly TRBD1 (5 bases). The CDR3 sequence: CASSFGGGGKAFF. CDR3 bases: TGTGCCAGCAGCTTTGGGGGAGGCGGGAAAGCTTTCTTT. Drawing the rest from reference TRBV5-4 and TRBJ1-1, the complete variable domain is ETGVTQSPTHLIKTRGQQVTLRCSSQSGHNTVSWYQQALGQGPQFIFQYYREEENGRGNFPPRFSGLQFPNYSSELNVNALELDDSALYLCASSFGGGGKAFFGQGTRLTVV.